The 28 T cell receptor beta chains reported below all come from one sample, sequenced in a study of blood T cell repertoires in COVID-19. The data were produced by immunoSEQ multiplex PCR, yet TCRdb's version contains in-frame clones alone and is incomplete. This table holds approximately 77,000 clones, approximately 89% found once. Source material: peripheral blood. The receptor source for this set is a woman aged 80 or over with acute or convalescent COVID-19.

V and J are TRBV28 and TRBJ1-2, with D possibly being TRBD1 (6 bases). V was cut by 6 bases and J by 2 bases, with 7 bases left in between. This CDR3 has 12 residues. The germline V gene encodes CDR1 MDHEN and CDR2 SYDVKM. The CDR3 bases are TGTGCCAGCAGGACAGGCAACTATGGCTACACCTTC. The encoded protein is CASRTGNYGYTF.

A single count supports this clone. This chain joins TRBV10-3 and TRBJ1-5, with D possibly being TRBD1 (5 bases). This CDR3 contains 13 residues. Trimming took off 8 bases at V and 3 bases at J, with 11 bases between the two ends. From germline, CDR1 is ENHRY and CDR2 SYGVKD. This chain's CDR3 is CAIGQGNNQPQHF. The CDR3, as DNA: TGTGCCATCGGGCAGGGCAACAATCAGCCCCAGCATTTT.

The V and J genes are TRBV11-1 and TRBJ2-2; no clear D. The CDR3 consists of 14 residues. V lost 6 bases and J 8 bases, leaving 16 bases between the germline ends. Per the germline V gene, CDR1 is SGHAT and CDR2 is FQDESV (reference sequence). The CDR3 coding sequence is TGTGCCAGCAGTTCTATAGTAGCAGCTGGGGAGCTGTTTTTT. Its protein product is CASSSIVAAGELFF.

This clone was found once. The V gene is TRBV5-1, the J gene TRBJ1-1; TRBD1 matches 8 bases. The germline V gene has CDR1 SGHRS and CDR2 YFSETQ. The CDR3 is made up of 17 amino acids. V gave up 3 bases and J gave up 3 bases; unmatched junction bases: 13. The CDR3 protein is CASSSLLGQAKDTEAFF. The CDR3 DNA sequence: TGCGCCAGCAGCTCTCTGTTGGGACAGGCAAAAGACACTGAAGCTTTCTTT.

CDR3 residues: CASSEKLVGQGRSGYTF. CDR3 nucleotide sequence: TGTGCCAGCAGTGAAAAATTAGTTGGTCAGGGCAGGAGTGGCTACACCTTC. J is TRBJ1-2 and V is TRBV6-1, with D perhaps TRBD1 (5 bases). V was shortened by 2 bases and J by 7 bases, with 23 bases between the two germline ends. Germline-derived CDR1 and CDR2 are MNHNS and SASEGT. There are 17 residues in the CDR3.

The J gene is TRBJ2-5, the V gene TRBV5-1, with 8 bases that match TRBD1. Trimming cost V 4 bases and J 1 base; bases outside gene matches: 3. CDR3 size: 14 residues. Per germline, CDR1 SGHRS and CDR2 YFSETQ. The CDR3 nucleotides are TGCGCCAGCAGCGCGGGGACAGGCCAAGAGACCCAGTACTTC. Translated, it gives CASSAGTGQETQYF.

The chain is built from TRBV5-1 and TRBJ2-1; D is perhaps TRBD2 (7 bases). The CDR3 contains 14 residues. Trimming left V 2 bases short and J 7 bases short, with 13 bases between. In germline, CDR1 is SGHRS, CDR2 YFSETQ. The CDR3 region has the DNA TGCGCCAGCAGCTTTGGGGGGGCGTTAAATGAGCAGTTCTTC. It yields the protein CASSFGGALNEQFF. The entire variable domain, with the rest obtained from reference TRBV5-1 and TRBJ2-1, is as follows: KAGVTQTPRYLIKTRGQQVTLSCSPISGHRSVSWYQQTPGQGLQFLFEYFSETQRNKGNFPGRFSGRQFSNSRSEMNVSTLELGDSALYLCASSFGGALNEQFFGPGTRLTVL.

The chain has TRBV6-6 and TRBJ1-5, with 7 bases that match TRBD1. Germline lookup yields CDR1 MNHNY and CDR2 SVGAGI (reference sequence). This CDR3 comprises 14 residues. V gave up 3 bases and J gave up 6 bases; unmatched junction bases: 5. In nucleotides, the CDR3 is TGTGCCAGCAGTTATCGGGGACAGCCTCAGCCCCAGCATTTT. Its protein product is CASSYRGQPQPQHF.

This chain connects TRBV10-3 to TRBJ1-4; the match to TRBD1 covers 12 bases. The CDR3 is 14 amino acids. Germline assignment: CDR1 ENHRY and CDR2 SYGVKD. J lost 8 bases, V lost 3 bases, and 1 base had no gene match. Here the CDR3 reads CAISEGTGGEKLFF. Written as DNA, the CDR3 is TGTGCCATCAGTGAAGGGACAGGGGGCGAAAAACTGTTTTTT.

V and J are TRBV5-6 and TRBJ2-7; D is unclear. V lost 0 bases and J 0 bases, leaving 10 bases between the germline ends. Germline V gene sequence: CDR1 SGHDT, CDR2 YYEEEE. CDR3 length: 15 amino acids. The CDR3 loop reads CASSLVFRSSYEQYF. The CDR3 DNA follows: TGTGCCAGCAGCTTGGTCTTTAGGAGCTCCTACGAGCAGTACTTC. The variable domain in full, with the rest retrieved from reference TRBV5-6 and TRBJ2-7, is DAGVTQSPTHLIKTRGQQVTLRCSPKSGHDTVSWYQQALGQGPQFIFQYYEEEERQRGNFPDRFSGHQFPNYSSELNVNALLLGDSALYLCASSLVFRSSYEQYFGPGTRLTVT.

This chain uses TRBV4-3 with TRBJ2-5; possible D gene TRBD2, 6 bases. This CDR3 comprises 14 residues. CDR1 is LGHNA and CDR2 is YSLEER in the germline V gene. The germline V and J ends were trimmed by 1 base and 5 bases, with 11 bases remaining between them. CDR3 protein: CASSQVGGGETQYF. CDR3 DNA sequence: TGCGCCAGCAGCCAAGTTGGGGGAGGCGAGACCCAGTACTTC.

The chain combines TRBV6-6 with TRBJ1-2; 8 bases line up with TRBD1. Per the germline V gene, CDR1 is MNHNY and CDR2 is SVGAGI (reference sequence). The CDR3 is 16 residues long. V was clipped by 6 bases and J by 7 bases; unmatched bases: 16. This chain's CDR3 is CASRPFDRGPSGGYTF. In nucleotides, the CDR3 is TGTGCCAGCAGACCCTTCGACAGGGGTCCCTCTGGTGGCTACACCTTC.

The chain carries TRBV6-5 and TRBJ1-2; 8 nucleotides agree with TRBD1. The germline V gene encodes CDR1 MNHEY and CDR2 SVGAGI. The CDR3 is 14 amino acids. J lost 8 bases, V lost 10 bases, and 15 bases had no gene match. CDR3 protein: CATAIYQGAKGYTF. The CDR3 DNA reads TGTGCCACAGCAATTTATCAGGGGGCGAAGGGCTACACCTTC.

For the CDR3, the DNA is TGTGCCAGTAGTGCGGGACAGGGATATCTTAGCAATCAGCCCCAGCATTTT. Translation gives CASSAGQGYLSNQPQHF. The chain is built from TRBV19 and TRBJ1-5, with 9 bases that match TRBD1. The CDR3 consists of 17 residues. Germline-derived CDR1 and CDR2 are LNHDA and SQIVND (reference sequence). After removal of 5 bases from V and 0 bases from J, the junction contained 8 bases not matched to a gene.

The chain links TRBV2 to TRBJ2-1, with D possibly being TRBD2 (5 bases). This CDR3 is built from 15 residues. Germline CDR1 is SNHLY and CDR2 is FYNNEI. V shed 4 bases and J shed 0 bases, with 10 bases lying between them. CDR3 in amino acids: CASSGTSRSYNEQFF. In DNA, the CDR3 is TGTGCCAGCAGTGGGACTTCCCGCTCCTACAATGAGCAGTTCTTC. Full variable domain (missing parts from reference TRBV2 and TRBJ2-1): EPEVTQTPSHQVTQMGQEVILRCVPISNHLYFYWYRQILGQKVEFLVSFYNNEISEKSEIFDDQFSVERPDGSNFTLKIRSTKLEDSAMYFCASSGTSRSYNEQFFGPGTRLTVL.

The genes are TRBV19 and TRBJ2-7; D might be TRBD1 (6 bases). The CDR3 extends over 12 amino acids. Germline CDR1 is LNHDA and CDR2 is SQIVND (reference sequence). Trimming shortened V by 5 bases and J by 7 bases, and 12 bases separated the two germline ends. CDR3 sequence (DNA): TGTGCCAGTAGTCGCGAGGGGGTAGAGCAGTACTTC. This codes for CASSREGVEQYF.

The gene calls are TRBV19 and TRBJ1-2, with 9 bases that match TRBD1. The germline CDR1 and CDR2 sequences are LNHDA and SQIVND (reference sequence). J lost 5 bases, V lost 7 bases, and 5 bases had no gene match. CDR3 size: 13 residues. In DNA, the CDR3 is TGTGCCAGTAAGGGACAGGGTCAGTATGGCTACACCTTC. Translating it yields CASKGQGQYGYTF.

The chain links TRBV18 to TRBJ2-2; D is unresolved. Trimming took 3 bases from V and 6 from J, leaving 5 bases between them. The CDR3 is made up of 12 amino acids. The V gene's germline CDR1 is KGHSH and CDR2 LQKENI. The CDR3 coding sequence is TGTGCCAGCTCACCGGTAGCCGGGGAGCTGTTTTTT. It encodes CASSPVAGELFF.

This chain joins TRBV11-3 and TRBJ2-7; D is unresolved. V was cut by 6 bases and J by 0 bases, with 6 bases left in between. The germline V gene has CDR1 SGHNT and CDR2 YENEEA. CDR3 length: 12 residues. The CDR3 sequence is CASSPSSYEQYF. CDR3 sequence (DNA): TGTGCCAGCAGTCCCAGCTCCTACGAGCAGTACTTC.

Regarding this clone: The CDR3 carries no conserved terminal phenylalanine or tryptophan, so it likely arises from a read error. Because the CDR3's place on the DNA is in doubt, the DNA is left out and the CDR3 is given as listed by TCRdb. The rearrangement links TRBV2 to TRBJ1-1; TRBD1, the D gene given by the table, was not confirmed from the DNA. Germline CDR1 is SNHLY and CDR2 is FYNNEI. The CDR3 length is 10 residues, termini included. This CDR3 is CASRQQGLFL.

J is TRBJ2-2 and V is TRBV9, with D uncertain. Deletions cut 4 bases from V and 2 bases from J, with 15 bases between. CDR1 is SGDLS and CDR2 is YYNGEE in the germline V gene. The CDR3 loop spans 16 amino acids. Here the CDR3 reads CASSPFGQSNTGELFF. CDR3 bases: TGTGCCAGCAGCCCCTTTGGGCAGAGTAACACCGGGGAGCTGTTTTTT.

This clone was observed once. This chain connects TRBV21-1 to TRBJ2-7; the tabulated D call, TRBD1, remains unverified against the DNA. TRBV21-1 is labeled a pseudogene. The CDR3 runs 13 residues. CDR3 protein: CASNLTGGYEQYF. In DNA form, the CDR3 reads TGTGCCAGCAACCTGACAGGGGGCTACGAGCAGTACTTC.

This chain joins TRBV5-1 and TRBJ1-2; D might be TRBD1 (6 bases). CDR1 is SGHRS, CDR2 YFSETQ, per germline. Trimming took off 4 bases at V and 1 base at J, with 11 bases between the two ends. The CDR3 covers 14 residues. CDR3 in amino acids: CASSAGDINYGYTF. CDR3 bases: TGCGCCAGCAGCGCCGGGGACATTAACTATGGCTACACCTTC.

The rearrangement uses TRBV27 and TRBJ2-3, with D possibly TRBD2 on 6 matching bases. V was cut by 9 bases and J by 8 bases, with 21 bases left in between. This CDR3 has 14 amino acids. Per the germline V gene, CDR1 is MNHEY and CDR2 is SMNVEV (reference sequence). The CDR3 protein is CASSSGTPPITQYF. DNA for the CDR3: TGTGCCAGTTCGTCCGGGACTCCACCAATTACGCAGTATTTT.

The chain is built from TRBV19 and TRBJ2-7; 9 bases line up with TRBD1. After removal of 1 base from V and 5 bases from J, the junction contained 9 bases not matched to a gene. Germline V lookup: CDR1 LNHDA, CDR2 SQIVND (reference sequence). CDR3 length equals 16 residues. For the CDR3, the DNA is TGTGCCAGTAGTATAGGGCTGGGACAGGGAGACCACGAGCAGTACTTC. Its translation: CASSIGLGQGDHEQYF. The full variable domain, in which reference TRBV19 and TRBJ2-7 provide the parts outside the CDR3, is DGGITQSPKYLFRKEGQNVTLSCEQNLNHDAMYWYRQDPGQGLRLIYYSQIVNDFQKGDIAEGYSVSREKKESFPLTVTSAQKNPTAFYLCASSIGLGQGDHEQYFGPGTRLTVT.

This chain uses TRBV19 with TRBJ1-3, with 7 bases matching TRBD1. The CDR3 covers 14 residues. Germline assignment: CDR1 LNHDA and CDR2 SQIVND (reference sequence). V was clipped by 7 bases and J by 5 bases; unmatched bases: 8. CDR3 amino acids: CASIPGQARNTIYF. The CDR3 bases are TGTGCCAGTATCCCAGGACAGGCTCGAAACACCATATATTTT.

The V gene is TRBV3-1 (or the pseudogene TRBV3-2), the J gene TRBJ2-1, with D maybe TRBD2 (6 bases). The CDR3 has 13 residues. Germline V lookup: CDR1 LGHDT, CDR2 YNNKEL (reference sequence). Trimming pared 5 bases from V and 10 bases from J, leaving 15 bases between. The CDR3 sequence is CASSLRGSGEQFF. For the CDR3, the DNA is TGTGCCAGCAGCTTGCGAGGGAGCGGGGAGCAGTTCTTC.

The chain recombines TRBV6-4 with TRBJ1-2; 10 nucleotides match TRBD1. The germline V gene has CDR1 MRHNA and CDR2 SNTAGT. Trimming at V came to 6 bases and at J to 4 bases, leaving 8 bases not matched to a gene. CDR3 length: 15 residues. The CDR3 DNA follows: TGTGCCAGCAGGAGGGAGACAGGGGGCGCCTATGGCTACACCTTC. Its translation is CASRRETGGAYGYTF.